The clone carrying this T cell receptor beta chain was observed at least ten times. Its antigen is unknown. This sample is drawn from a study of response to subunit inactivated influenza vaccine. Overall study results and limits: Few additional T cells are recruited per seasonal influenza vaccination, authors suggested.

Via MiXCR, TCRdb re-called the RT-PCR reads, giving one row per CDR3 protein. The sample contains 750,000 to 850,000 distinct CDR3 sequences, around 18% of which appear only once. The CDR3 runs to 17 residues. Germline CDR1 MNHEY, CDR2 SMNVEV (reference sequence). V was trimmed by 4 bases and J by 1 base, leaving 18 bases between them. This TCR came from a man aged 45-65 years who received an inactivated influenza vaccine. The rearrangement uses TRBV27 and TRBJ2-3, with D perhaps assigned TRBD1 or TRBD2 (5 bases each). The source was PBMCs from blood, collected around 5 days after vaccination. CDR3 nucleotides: TGTGCCAGCAGTTCCCTCATGGGGACGGAGGGCACAGATACGCAGTATTTT. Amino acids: CASSSLMGTEGTDTQYF.